This TCR beta chain was sequenced in a study of breast tumors, draining lymph nodes, adjacent tissues. There are many counts of this clonotype. The CDR3 contains 12 residues. Between the trimmed V and J ends, which lost 2 bases and 5 bases, there was a span of 5 bases. Germline lookup yields CDR1 LGHDT and CDR2 YNNKEL (reference sequence). Breast cancer patients provided tissue from their axillary draining lymph nodes. TCRdb passed the multiplex PCR reads through MiXCR, listing each CDR3 protein once. The sample records some 130,000 distinct CDR3 sequences, 15% to 20% being singletons. The chain links TRBV3-1 to TRBJ2-3, with unresolved D. This TCR derives from a female donor with breast cancer. Some clones in this sample may be carry-over from other donors' samples. The source material was axillary lymph node tissue. The CDR3 DNA sequence: TGTGCCAGCAGCCAAAGTGTAGATACGCAGTATTTT. It yields the protein CASSQSVDTQYF.